The 12 T cell receptor beta chains presented below share a single source sample, sequenced in a study of regulatory T cells in long-lasting Graves disease. Time point in this sample: persistent/refractory GD, antithyroid drugs over 5 years with positive TRAb. Extracted PBMC RNA gave rise to the TCR library. Construction of the TCR beta libraries employed iRepertoire HTBI primers in conjunction with Arm-PCR of CDR3 regions. TCRdb recomputed calls from the multiplex PCR reads with MiXCR, one row per CDR3 protein. Counted here are 350,000 to 450,000 distinct CDR3 sequences, roughly 20% occurring once; the ten biggest clones make up less than 25%. The source material was peripheral blood mononuclear cells (PBMCs), sampled when the disease was refractory, from a patient treated with antithyroid drugs. The origin of the receptors is a female donor with Graves disease.

This clonotype was counted ten times or more. V and J are TRBV15 and TRBJ2-7; no reliable D call. Germline V gene data show CDR1 as LNHNV and CDR2 as YYDKDF (reference sequence). V was shortened by 0 bases and J by 3 bases, with 15 bases between the two germline ends. The CDR3 length is 16 residues. The CDR3 is CATSRDLTATGYEQYF. CDR3 bases: TGTGCCACCAGCAGAGATTTGACGGCGACGGGCTACGAGCAGTACTTC.

The chain combines TRBV27 with TRBJ2-7, with 7 bases that match TRBD2. V gave up 2 bases and J gave up 2 bases; unmatched junction bases: 6. The CDR3 loop spans 15 amino acids. The germline CDR1 and CDR2 sequences are MNHEY and SMNVEV (reference sequence). The CDR3 DNA is TGTGCCAGCAGTTTACTCGGCGGGAGTCCCTACGAGCAGTACTTC. Its translation: CASSLLGGSPYEQYF.

This clonotype has ten or more counts. The chain combines TRBV7-2 with TRBJ2-7; no firm D call. The CDR3 loop spans 12 amino acids. With 1 base removed from V and 6 bases from J, the gap between germline ends came to 7 bases. Looked up from germline, CDR1 is SGHTA and CDR2 is FQGNSA. In DNA form, the CDR3 reads TGTGCCAGCAGCTTAGTTCCCCCCGAGCAGTACTTC. Amino acid sequence: CASSLVPPEQYF.

The J gene is TRBJ1-5, the V gene TRBV19; 8 bases agree with TRBD1. There are 15 residues in the CDR3. CDR1 is LNHDA and CDR2 is SQIVND in the germline V gene (reference sequence). The V gene end was trimmed by 6 bases and the J gene end by 5 bases; junction bases not matched to a gene: 9. This chain's CDR3 is CASSLTGVFDQPQHF. DNA of the CDR3: TGTGCCAGTAGCCTGACAGGGGTTTTCGATCAGCCCCAGCATTTT.

In this sample, this clonotype turned up many times. The chain recombines TRBV7-2 with TRBJ2-4; perhaps TRBD2 as D (5 bases). V lost 4 bases to trimming and J lost 4 bases, with 11 bases between them. Germline lookup yields CDR1 SGHTA and CDR2 FQGNSA. This CDR3 comprises 14 residues. Here the CDR3 DNA reads TGTGCCAGCAGCTCCGGACTGGGGAAAAACATTCAGTACTTC. This codes for CASSSGLGKNIQYF. Variable domain in full (rest from reference TRBV7-2 and TRBJ2-4): GAGVSQSPSNKVTEKGKDVELRCDPISGHTALYWYRQSLGQGLEFLIYFQGNSAPDKSGLPSDRFSAERTGGSVSTLTIQRTQQEDSAVYLCASSSGLGKNIQYFGAGTRLSVL.

For this clonotype: The CDR3 ends on some other residue instead of the conserved phenylalanine or tryptophan, so this is likely a read error. V usage is TRBV11-2 and J usage is TRBJ2-5; maybe TRBD2 (7 bases). The V end was cut by 1 base, the J end by 4 bases, with 19 bases between. The CDR3 loop spans 17 amino acids. Germline CDR1 reads SGHAT; CDR2 reads FQNNGV. The CDR3, as DNA: TGTGCCAGCAGCTTAGGGAGGGGGAGGGCCCTTTCAGAGACCCAGTACCTC. Encoded protein: CASSLGRGRALSETQYL.

This rearrangement joins TRBV27 to TRBJ1-5, with TRBD1 identical over 12 bases. The CDR3 loop spans 15 amino acids. The ends lost 2 bases at V and 5 bases at J; junction bases unmatched: 1. Germline V gene lookup returns CDR1 MNHEY and CDR2 SMNVEV (reference sequence). This CDR3 reads CASSLGTGGDQPQHF. CDR3 nucleotides: TGTGCCAGCAGTTTAGGGACAGGGGGCGATCAGCCCCAGCATTTT.

A few counts support this clonotype. The genes are TRBV10-3 and TRBJ2-7; D is possibly TRBD2 (7 bases). V shed 6 bases and J shed 1 base, with 28 bases lying between them. Germline V CDR1 and CDR2: ENHRY, SYGVKD. The CDR3 consists of 19 residues. Here the CDR3 reads CAISEGGETITKISYEQYF. CDR3 bases: TGTGCCATCAGCGAAGGGGGGGAAACTATTACAAAAATATCCTACGAGCAGTACTTC.

The J gene is TRBJ2-2, the V gene TRBV20-1; weak D call: TRBD1 (5 bases). Trimming cost V 6 bases and J 1 base, with 12 bases left between them. Germline CDR1 and CDR2: DFQATT and SNEGSKA (reference sequence). CDR3 size: 14 residues. Here the CDR3 reads CSAADSRNTGELFF. CDR3 DNA sequence: TGCAGTGCCGCAGACAGCAGGAACACCGGGGAGCTGTTTTTT.

This clonotype has a count of ten or more. V usage is TRBV12-3 or TRBV12-4 and J usage is TRBJ1-2, with 9 bases identical to TRBD1. The CDR3 is 15 amino acids. The V gene end was trimmed by 5 bases and the J gene end by 0 bases; junction bases not matched to a gene: 4. The CDR3 is CASSRQGGANYGYTF. For the CDR3, the DNA is TGTGCCAGCAGTCGACAGGGGGGAGCTAACTATGGCTACACCTTC.

This clonotype has just a few counts. The chain links TRBV9 to TRBJ1-6; no definite D call. V lost 0 bases and J lost 10, with 11 bases in between. Germline assignment: CDR1 SGDLS and CDR2 YYNGEE. This CDR3 spans 14 amino acids. The CDR3 region is CASSVGGGISPLHF. CDR3 in DNA: TGTGCCAGCAGCGTAGGAGGAGGGATCTCACCCCTCCACTTT.

In its sample, this clonotype was seen many times. The rearrangement uses TRBV20-1 and TRBJ2-7; perhaps D is TRBD1 or TRBD2 (6 bases each). The V gene's germline CDR1 is DFQATT and CDR2 SNEGSKA (reference sequence). CDR3 length: 14 residues. V lost 3 bases to trimming and J lost 4 bases, with 16 bases between them. The CDR3 loop is CSASRQEGSYEQYF. DNA of the CDR3: TGCAGTGCTAGCAGACAGGAGGGATCTTACGAGCAGTACTTC.